Sequencing of this TCR beta chain was carried out in a study of T cell changes during pregnancy in multiple sclerosis. Clones were sequenced by immunoSEQ multiplex PCR, and TCRdb holds only the in-frame ones, with some missing. The sample lists about 120,000 clones; over 85% were seen once. The sequences come from peripheral blood, collected before pregnancy. This sequence was found in a female donor with multiple sclerosis, enrolled in a pregnancy study.

CDR3 in amino acids: CASSPRLAGGSYEQYF. Written as DNA, the CDR3 is TGTGCCAGCAGCCCCCGACTAGCGGGAGGATCCTACGAGCAGTACTTC. V is TRBV9 and J is TRBJ2-7; TRBD2 agrees at 13 bases. The germline gives CDR1 SGDLS, CDR2 YYNGEE. The J segment lost 1 base and the V segment lost 4 bases, leaving 5 bases of the junction unmatched. There are 16 residues in the CDR3.